This note documents a single T cell receptor (beta chain) sequence. The antigen remains unidentified. TRB was amplified from around 230-520 ng of blood genomic DNA. The source of the sample is a study of T and B cells in COVID-19 patients. Overall study context: Peripheral blood came from COVID-19 patients with active infection or after recovery. Active-infection patients were older, median roughly 62 years, than recovered patients, median approximately 36 years. Study-wide results and caveats: Of 2,000 to 2,500 TCR clusters found only in the recovered cohort, more than 30 had low generation probability. In COVID-19 patients, T cell receptor beta variable and joining gene use was reportedly strongly skewed.

The V segment lost 0 bases and the J segment 6 bases; nucleotides outside the gene matches: 2. Germline CDR1 reads DFQATT; CDR2 reads SNEGSKA (reference sequence). CDR3 length: 14 residues. Multiplex PCR with BIOMED2 TRB-A/B primer pools amplified TRB rearrangements. TCRdb re-called the multiplex PCR reads with MiXCR, one entry per CDR3 protein. The sample records about 5,200 distinct CDR3 sequences, nearly 20% being singletons. The J gene is TRBJ2-1, the V gene TRBV20-1; 10 bases agree with TRBD2. The sequence was collected from a human donor who had recovered from COVID-19. Sequencing was done on a sample of blood. The CDR3 DNA is TGCAGTGCTAGAGATTGGACTAGCGGCAATGAGCAGTTCTTC. Its protein is CSARDWTSGNEQFF.